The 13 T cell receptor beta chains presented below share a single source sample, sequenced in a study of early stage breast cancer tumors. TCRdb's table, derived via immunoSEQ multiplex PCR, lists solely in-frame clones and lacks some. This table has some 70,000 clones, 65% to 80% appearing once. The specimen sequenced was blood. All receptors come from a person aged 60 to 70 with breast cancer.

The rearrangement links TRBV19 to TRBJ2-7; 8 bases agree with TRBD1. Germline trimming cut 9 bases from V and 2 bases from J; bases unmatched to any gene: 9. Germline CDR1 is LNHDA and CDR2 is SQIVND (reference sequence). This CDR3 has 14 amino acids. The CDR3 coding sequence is TGTGCCAGCGGTGGGGGGACAGGCCCCTACGAGCAGTACTTC. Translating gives CASGGGTGPYEQYF.

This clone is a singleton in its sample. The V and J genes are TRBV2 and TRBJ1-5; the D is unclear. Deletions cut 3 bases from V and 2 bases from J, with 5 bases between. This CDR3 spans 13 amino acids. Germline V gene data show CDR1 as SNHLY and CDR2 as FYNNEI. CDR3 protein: CASSDRRNQPQHF. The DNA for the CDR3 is TGTGCCAGCAGTGACCGACGCAATCAGCCCCAGCATTTT.

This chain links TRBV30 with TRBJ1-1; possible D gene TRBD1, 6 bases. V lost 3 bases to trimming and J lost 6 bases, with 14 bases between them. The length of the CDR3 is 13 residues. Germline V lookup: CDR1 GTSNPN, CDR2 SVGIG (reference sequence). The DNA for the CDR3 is TGTGCCTGGAGAGGACAGTTAGCATCTGAAGCTTTCTTT. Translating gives CAWRGQLASEAFF.

CDR3 sequence reads: CASSPRGSSYNEQFF. The CDR3 DNA reads TGTGCCAGCAGCCCTCGGGGAAGCTCCTACAATGAGCAGTTCTTC. The chain couples TRBV7-9 to TRBJ2-1, with a tentative D call TRBD2 (5 bases). Germline V gene sequence: CDR1 SEHNR, CDR2 FQNEAQ (reference sequence). The CDR3 is 15 residues long. The V and J ends lost 5 bases and 0 bases respectively, with 11 bases between them.

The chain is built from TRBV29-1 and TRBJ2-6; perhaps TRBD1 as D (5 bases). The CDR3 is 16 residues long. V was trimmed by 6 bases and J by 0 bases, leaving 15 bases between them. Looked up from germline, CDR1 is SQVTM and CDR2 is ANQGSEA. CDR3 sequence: CSVQTDVDSGANVLTF. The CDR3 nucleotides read TGCAGCGTCCAGACAGATGTGGACTCTGGGGCCAACGTCCTGACTTTC.

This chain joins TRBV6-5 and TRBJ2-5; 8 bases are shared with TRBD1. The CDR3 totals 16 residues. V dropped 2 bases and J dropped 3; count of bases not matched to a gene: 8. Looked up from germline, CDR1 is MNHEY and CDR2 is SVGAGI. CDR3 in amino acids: CASSYAGGAVKETQYF. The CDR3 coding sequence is TGTGCCAGCAGTTACGCAGGGGGCGCGGTAAAAGAGACCCAGTACTTC.

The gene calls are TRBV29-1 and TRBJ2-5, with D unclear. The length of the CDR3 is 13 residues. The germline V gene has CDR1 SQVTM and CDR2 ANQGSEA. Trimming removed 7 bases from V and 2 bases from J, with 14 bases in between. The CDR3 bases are TGCAGCGCCCGAGGCAGGAATCAAGAGACCCAGTACTTC. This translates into CSARGRNQETQYF.

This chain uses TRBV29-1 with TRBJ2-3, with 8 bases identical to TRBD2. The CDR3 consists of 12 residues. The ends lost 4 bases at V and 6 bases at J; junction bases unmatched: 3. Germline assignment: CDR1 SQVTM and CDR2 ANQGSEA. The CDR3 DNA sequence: TGCAGCGTTGCCGGGGGGGACGATACGCAGTATTTT. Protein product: CSVAGGDDTQYF.

CDR3 bases: TGTGCCAGCAGTGACGGAATAACAGGGGGCGGTTTACATGGCTACACCTTC. It translates to CASSDGITGGGLHGYTF. The rearrangement joins TRBV6-4 to TRBJ1-2, with 9 bases identical to TRBD1. In germline, CDR1 is MRHNA, CDR2 SNTAGT. The CDR3 sequence is 17 residues long. The junction had 13 bases not matched to a gene; V was cut back by 2 bases and J by 6 bases.

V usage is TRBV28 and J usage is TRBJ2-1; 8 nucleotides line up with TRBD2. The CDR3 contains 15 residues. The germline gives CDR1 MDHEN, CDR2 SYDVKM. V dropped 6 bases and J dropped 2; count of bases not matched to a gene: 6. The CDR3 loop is CASSQAGGAYNEQFF. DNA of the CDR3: TGTGCCAGCAGCCAGGCGGGGGGCGCCTACAATGAGCAGTTCTTC.

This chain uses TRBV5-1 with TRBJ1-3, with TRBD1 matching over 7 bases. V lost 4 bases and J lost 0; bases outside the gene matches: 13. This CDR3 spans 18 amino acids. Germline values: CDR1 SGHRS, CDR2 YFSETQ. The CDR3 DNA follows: TGCGCCAGCAGCCTAAAATCCGGGACAGCTTTCTCTGGAAACACCATATATTTT. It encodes CASSLKSGTAFSGNTIYF.

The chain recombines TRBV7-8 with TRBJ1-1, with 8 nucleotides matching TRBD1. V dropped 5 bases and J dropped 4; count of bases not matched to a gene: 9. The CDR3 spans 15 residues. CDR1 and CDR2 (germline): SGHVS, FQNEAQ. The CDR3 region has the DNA TGTGCCAGCAGCGGACCGACAGGGGTAGGCACTGAAGCTTTCTTT. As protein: CASSGPTGVGTEAFF. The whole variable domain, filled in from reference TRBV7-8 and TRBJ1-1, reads GAGVSQSPRYKVAKRGQDVALRCDPISGHVSLFWYQQALGQGPEFLTYFQNEAQLDKSGLPSDRFFAERPEGSVSTLKIQRTQQEDSAVYLCASSGPTGVGTEAFFGQGTRLTVV.

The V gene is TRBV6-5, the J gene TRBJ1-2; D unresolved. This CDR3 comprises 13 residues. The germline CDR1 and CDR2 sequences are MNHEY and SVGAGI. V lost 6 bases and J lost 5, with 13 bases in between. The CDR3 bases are TGTGCCAGCAGACTAACAAGGTTGTATGGCTACACCTTC. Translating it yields CASRLTRLYGYTF.